Below, 25 T cell receptor beta chains from the same sample are listed, as sequenced in a study of molecular identifiers for immune sequencing clone quantification. TCRdb ran MiXCR on the PCR reads and lists one entry per CDR3 protein. This table has 35,000 or so distinct CDR3 sequences, about a fifth appearing once. The sequenced sample was naive CD8+ T cells from blood, with Jurkat cell RNA spiked in. Subset reported: FACS-sorted CD8+CD4-CCR7+CD45RA+ naive T cells. Receptor source: a human donor in good health. Some libraries in this study had Jurkat cell RNA spiked in.

Of note for this clonotype: With a much larger clone just one base away, this may be a read error. V gene TRBV20-1 combines with J gene TRBJ1-1; perhaps TRBD1 as D (5 bases). Germline loops: CDR1 DFQATT, CDR2 SNEGSKA (reference sequence). This CDR3 contains 11 residues. The CDR3 DNA is TGCAGTGCTGGAGATGGGGGTGAAGCTTTCTTT. It translates to CSAGDGGEAFF.

The chain uses TRBV12-3 or TRBV12-4 and TRBJ2-3; a weak D match, TRBD2 (6 bases). V was shortened by 2 bases and J by 2 bases, with 11 bases between the two germline ends. The CDR3 has 15 residues. CDR3 region: CASSLSGRDTDTQYF. In DNA form, the CDR3 reads TGTGCCAGCAGTTTATCGGGGCGGGACACAGATACGCAGTATTTT.

At least ten counts were recorded for this clonotype. The V gene is TRBV19, the J gene TRBJ2-3; 11 bases agree with TRBD2. There are 14 residues in the CDR3. Germline V gene lookup returns CDR1 LNHDA and CDR2 SQIVND (reference sequence). V lost 6 bases and J lost 5; bases outside the gene matches: 4. The CDR3 region has the DNA TGTGCCAGTAGCACTAGCGGGGGCATAGATACGCAGTATTTT. Residues: CASSTSGGIDTQYF.

This clonotype was observed a few times. The rearrangement joins TRBV12-3 or TRBV12-4 to TRBJ2-1, with unresolved D. The CDR3 has 13 residues. V lost 5 bases, J lost 6 bases, and 11 bases lay in between. The CDR3 protein is CASSPGPRNEQFF. The CDR3 bases are TGTGCCAGCAGTCCCGGGCCCCGCAATGAGCAGTTCTTC.

This clonotype occurred many times. The CDR3 sequence: CASSDGGSTDTQYF. CDR3 nucleotide sequence: TGTGCCAGCAGCGACGGCGGGAGTACAGATACGCAGTATTTT. The rearrangement joins TRBV5-4 to TRBJ2-3; 7 bases map to TRBD2. The CDR3 totals 14 residues. Germline trimming cut 4 bases from V and 3 bases from J; bases unmatched to any gene: 5. Germline V gene data show CDR1 as SGHNT and CDR2 as YYREEE (reference sequence).

This clonotype was observed at least ten times. The chain uses TRBV4-2 and TRBJ2-3; 7 bases fit TRBD2. Trimming removed 3 bases from V and 0 bases from J; junction bases left unmatched: 9. Germline lookup yields CDR1 LGHNA and CDR2 YNFKEQ. The CDR3 consists of 17 residues. The CDR3 region is CASSQSQAGTSTDTQYF. In DNA, the CDR3 is TGTGCCAGCAGCCAGTCCCAAGCGGGAACAAGCACAGATACGCAGTATTTT.

In its sample, this clonotype was seen many times. The chain joins TRBV27 to TRBJ1-1, with 7 nucleotides matching TRBD1. J gave up 6 bases and V 2 bases, and 15 bases lay outside the gene matches. The CDR3 totals 17 residues. CDR1 MNHEY and CDR2 SMNVEV come from the germline V gene (reference sequence). The CDR3 here is CASSLRDRTYPFAEAFF. The CDR3 DNA reads as TGTGCCAGCAGTTTAAGGGACAGAACTTATCCATTCGCTGAAGCTTTCTTT.

This clonotype appeared many times. The chain combines TRBV28 with TRBJ2-3, with TRBD2 matching over 10 bases. Germline trimming cut 6 bases from V and 4 bases from J; bases unmatched to any gene: 7. Germline values: CDR1 MDHEN, CDR2 SYDVKM. This CDR3 is 15 amino acids long. Here the CDR3 DNA reads TGTGCCAGCAGCGGACGACTAGCGGGCCCAGATACGCAGTATTTT. Translation: CASSGRLAGPDTQYF.

This clonotype came up many times. The chain joins TRBV7-4 to TRBJ1-5; no firm D call. Germline V CDR1 and CDR2: SGHVT, SQSDAQ. The CDR3 has 18 residues. Trimming shortened V by 1 base and J by 0 bases, and 16 bases separated the two germline ends. CDR3 nucleotides: TGTGCCAGCAGCTTAGTCGGCAGATACCATTATAGCAATCAGCCCCAGCATTTT. Protein sequence: CASSLVGRYHYSNQPQHF. The full variable domain, completed using reference TRBV7-4 and TRBJ1-5, is GAGVSQSPRYKVAKRGRDVALRCDSISGHVTLYWYRQTLGQGSEVLTYSQSDAQRDKSGRPSGRFSAERPERSVSTLKIQRTEQGDSAVYLCASSLVGRYHYSNQPQHFGDGTRLSIL.

V gene TRBV4-2 combines with J gene TRBJ2-7; TRBD1 or TRBD2 may be the D gene (5 bases each). Germline loops: CDR1 LGHNA, CDR2 YNFKEQ. The CDR3 is 17 amino acids. The V gene lost 4 bases and the J gene lost 6 bases, with 25 bases spanning the gap. The CDR3 region is CASSRGSADPLRGEQYF. The CDR3, as DNA: TGTGCCAGCAGCCGAGGCTCAGCGGACCCACTTAGGGGCGAGCAGTACTTC.

This clonotype was seen just once. The chain has TRBV6-2 or TRBV6-3 and TRBJ2-3; 12 bases fit TRBD2. After removal of 5 bases from V and 1 base from J, the junction contained 7 bases not matched to a gene. Germline assignment: CDR1 MNHEY and CDR2 SVGEGT. The CDR3 has 17 amino acids. The CDR3 region has the DNA TGTGCCAGCAGTGATGTGACTAGCGGGGGACGCACAGATACGCAGTATTTT. This translates into CASSDVTSGGRTDTQYF.

In the case of this clonotype: Just one base apart from a much larger clone, this may be a read error. The genes are TRBV6-5 and TRBJ2-3; D may correspond to TRBD1 or TRBD2 (5 bases each). Germline V gene lookup returns CDR1 MNHEY and CDR2 SVGAGI. This CDR3 has 17 amino acids. In DNA, the CDR3 is TGTGCCAGCAGTTACTCAGGCCCAATAGGGAGCACAGGTACGCAGTATTTT. Translation: CASSYSGPIGSTGTQYF.

In regard to this clonotype: This may stem from a read error, because a much larger clone lies one nucleotide away. The chain recombines TRBV9 with TRBJ2-5; D call uncertain. The germline CDR1 and CDR2 sequences are SGDLS and YYNGEE. The CDR3 is 8 residues long. V shed 9 bases and J shed 13 bases, with 10 bases lying between them. This CDR3 is CANLGGYF. CDR3 bases: TGTGCCAACCTAGGCGGGTACTTC.

J is TRBJ2-7 and V is TRBV4-3; a weak D match, TRBD1 (6 bases). From germline, CDR1 is LGHNA and CDR2 YSLEER. Deletions cut 0 bases from V and 0 bases from J, with 9 bases between. CDR3 length equals 15 residues. CDR3 region: CASSQDRGISYEQYF. DNA of the CDR3: TGCGCCAGCAGCCAAGACAGGGGAATCTCCTACGAGCAGTACTTC.

As concerns this clonotype: One base away lies a much larger clone, so this may be a sequencing read error. The chain uses TRBV24-1 and TRBJ2-5; unclear D gene. In germline, CDR1 is KGHDR, CDR2 SFDVKD. The CDR3 loop spans 14 amino acids. Trimming took 3 bases from V and 2 from J, leaving 9 bases between them. As DNA, the CDR3 is TGTGCCACCAGTGATCCAGCCATTCAAGAGACCCAGTACTTC. This encodes CATSDPAIQETQYF.

This chain joins TRBV4-3 and TRBJ2-3; D could derive from TRBD1 or TRBD2 (6 bases each). The CDR3 has 17 amino acids. Germline CDR1 reads LGHNA; CDR2 reads YSLEER. The V end was cut by 0 bases, the J end by 3 bases, with 16 bases between. The CDR3 spells CASSQELLGGETDTQYF. The CDR3 nucleotides are TGCGCCAGCAGCCAAGAGCTGCTGGGGGGCGAAACAGATACGCAGTATTTT.

This CDR3 reads CASSLQGASEKLFF. The CDR3 coding sequence is TGTGCCAGCAGCTTGCAGGGGGCTTCTGAAAAACTGTTTTTT. The gene calls are TRBV7-6 and TRBJ1-4; 8 nucleotides line up with TRBD1. Germline values: CDR1 SGHVS, CDR2 FNYEAQ. Trimming at V came to 3 bases and at J to 7 bases, leaving 4 bases not matched to a gene. The CDR3 loop spans 14 amino acids. The whole variable domain, filled in from reference TRBV7-6 and TRBJ1-4, reads GAGVSQSPRYKVTKRGQDVALRCDPISGHVSLYWYRQALGQGPEFLTYFNYEAQQDKSGLPNDRFSAERPEGSISTLTIQRTEQRDSAMYRCASSLQGASEKLFFGSGTQLSVL.

The sample holds many counts of this clonotype. The chain carries TRBV7-6 and TRBJ2-6; D not certain. CDR3 length equals 14 residues. The germline V and J ends were trimmed by 2 bases and 2 bases, with 4 bases remaining between them. Looked up from germline, CDR1 is SGHVS and CDR2 is FNYEAQ. CDR3 nucleotides: TGTGCCAGCAGCTTAACCGCTGGGGCCAACGTCCTGACTTTC. Its protein is CASSLTAGANVLTF. The variable domain in full, with the rest retrieved from reference TRBV7-6 and TRBJ2-6, is GAGVSQSPRYKVTKRGQDVALRCDPISGHVSLYWYRQALGQGPEFLTYFNYEAQQDKSGLPNDRFSAERPEGSISTLTIQRTEQRDSAMYRCASSLTAGANVLTFGAGSRLTVL.

V gene TRBV20-1 combines with J gene TRBJ2-3, with 12 bases that match TRBD1. The V gene end was trimmed by 5 bases and the J gene end by 7 bases; junction bases not matched to a gene: 31. The CDR3 contains 22 residues. Germline V gene data show CDR1 as DFQATT and CDR2 as SNEGSKA (reference sequence). CDR3 nucleotide sequence: TGCAGTGCTTCACAACCGGGACAGGGGGCTCATTCCTGGACCGGCGCCCATAATACGCAGTATTTT. Residues: CSASQPGQGAHSWTGAHNTQYF.

The rearrangement links TRBV7-9 to TRBJ1-1; D may be TRBD1 (5 bases). CDR3 length: 17 amino acids. The germline V gene encodes CDR1 SEHNR and CDR2 FQNEAQ (reference sequence). Deletions cut 4 bases from V and 0 bases from J, with 18 bases between. DNA for the CDR3: TGTGCCAGCAGCTCGGCGGGAGGAGGGACGGTGAACACTGAAGCTTTCTTT. It translates to CASSSAGGGTVNTEAFF.

Concerning this clonotype itself: A clone one base away is much larger, so this may be a read error. The chain combines TRBV4-3 with TRBJ2-3; 9 bases are shared with TRBD1. This CDR3 has 16 residues. V lost 0 bases, J lost 5 bases, and 6 bases stayed unmatched. Germline assignment: CDR1 LGHNA and CDR2 YSLEER. In DNA form, the CDR3 reads TGCGCCAGCAGCCAAGATGGGGGACAGGGAATAGATACGCAGTATTTT. Amino acids: CASSQDGGQGIDTQYF.

This clonotype has a handful of counts. V and J are TRBV11-2 and TRBJ2-7; 7 bases map to TRBD2. Germline-derived CDR1 and CDR2 are SGHAT and FQNNGV. V trimming: 8 bases; J trimming: 1 base; junction bases outside the gene matches: 14. The CDR3 has 16 residues. The CDR3 is CASQTAGRGSSYEQYF. The DNA of the CDR3 is TGTGCCAGCCAGACCGCAGGGAGGGGATCTTCCTACGAGCAGTACTTC.

This clonotype has ten or more counts. This chain joins TRBV3-1 and TRBJ2-3; 8 bases map to TRBD2. Germline CDR1 is LGHDT and CDR2 is YNNKEL (reference sequence). V was pared by 8 bases and J by 3 bases, with 13 bases of the junction left unmatched. The CDR3 is 16 amino acids. CDR3 sequence (DNA): TGTGCCAGCTGCTGTGGCGAGCGGGGGTTAACAGATACGCAGTATTTT. Its translation: CASCCGERGLTDTQYF.

This clonotype was detected ten times or more. The V call is TRBV5-1, the J call TRBJ2-3; TRBD2 agrees at 7 bases. V dropped 4 bases and J dropped 1; count of bases not matched to a gene: 6. The germline gives CDR1 SGHRS, CDR2 YFSETQ. The CDR3 spans 15 residues. CDR3 sequence reads: CASSETSAGTDTQYF. The CDR3, as DNA: TGCGCCAGCAGCGAAACTAGCGCAGGCACAGATACGCAGTATTTT.

With respect to this clonotype: One end of the junction varies from germline; a read error may be responsible. The CDR3 loop is CAGSFSYEQYF. The CDR3 nucleotides read TGTGCCGGCAGTTTTAGCTACGAGCAGTACTTC. V gene TRBV2 combines with J gene TRBJ2-7; D gene uncertain. The V gene's germline CDR1 is SNHLY and CDR2 FYNNEI. The CDR3 is 11 residues long. Full variable domain (outside the CDR3, taken from reference TRBV2 and TRBJ2-7): EPEVTQTPSHQVTQMGQEVILRCVPISNHLYFYWYRQILGQKVEFLVSFYNNEISEKSEIFDDQFSVERPDGSNFTLKIRSTKLEDSAMYFCAGSFSYEQYFGPGTRLTVT.